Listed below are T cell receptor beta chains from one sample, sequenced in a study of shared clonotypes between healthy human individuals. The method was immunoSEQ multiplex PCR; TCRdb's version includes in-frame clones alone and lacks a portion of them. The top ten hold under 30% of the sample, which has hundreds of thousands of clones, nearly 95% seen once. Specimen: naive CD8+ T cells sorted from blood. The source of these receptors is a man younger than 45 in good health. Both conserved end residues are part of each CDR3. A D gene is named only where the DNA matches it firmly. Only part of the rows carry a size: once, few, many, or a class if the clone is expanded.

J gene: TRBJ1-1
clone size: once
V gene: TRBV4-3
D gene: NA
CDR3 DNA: TGCGCCAGCAGCCAAGATCGAGTCGCCTCGTACACTGAAGCTTTCTTT
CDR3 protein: CASSQDRVASYTEAFF

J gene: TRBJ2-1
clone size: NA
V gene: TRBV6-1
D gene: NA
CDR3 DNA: TGTGCCAGCAGTGAATACGATGGGGGAAGGGATGAGCAGTTCTTC
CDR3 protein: CASSEYDGGRDEQFF

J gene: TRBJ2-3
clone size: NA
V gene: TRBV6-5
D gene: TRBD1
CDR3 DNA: TGTGCCAGCAGCAGACAGGGCGATACGCAGTATTTT
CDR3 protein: CASSRQGDTQYF

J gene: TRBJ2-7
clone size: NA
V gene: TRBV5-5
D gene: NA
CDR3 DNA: TGTGCCAGCATCCCTACTGGGGATCCCTCCTACGAGCAGTACTTC
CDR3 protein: CASIPTGDPSYEQYF

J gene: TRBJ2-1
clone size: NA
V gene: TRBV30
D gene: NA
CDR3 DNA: TGTGCCTGGGGGGACGGAAATTACAATGAGCAGTTCTTC
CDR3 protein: CAWGDGNYNEQFF

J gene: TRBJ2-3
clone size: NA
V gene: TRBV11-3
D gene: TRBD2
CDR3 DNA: TGTGCCAGCAGCTCGACGAGCGGGACCTTGGATACGCAGTATTTT
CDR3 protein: CASSSTSGTLDTQYF

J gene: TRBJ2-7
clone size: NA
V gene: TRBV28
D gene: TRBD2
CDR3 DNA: TGTGCCAGCAGCACTTTGATCCTTTCTAGCGGGAGAAGTTACGAGCAGTACTTC
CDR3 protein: CASSTLILSSGRSYEQYF

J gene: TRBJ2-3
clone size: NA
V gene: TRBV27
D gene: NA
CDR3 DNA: TGTGCCAGCAAGAAATTCACAGATACGCAGTATTTT
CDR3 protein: CASKKFTDTQYF

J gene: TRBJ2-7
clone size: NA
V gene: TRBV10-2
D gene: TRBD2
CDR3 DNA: TGCGCCAGCAGTGAGAGGGGCCTAGCGGGAGGAAAGACCTACGAGCAGTACTTC
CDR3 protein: CASSERGLAGGKTYEQYF

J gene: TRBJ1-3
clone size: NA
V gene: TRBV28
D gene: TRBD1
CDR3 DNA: TGTGCCAGCAGTTTAAGGGACAGGGGGCTATCTGGAAACACCATATATTTT
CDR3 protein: CASSLRDRGLSGNTIYF

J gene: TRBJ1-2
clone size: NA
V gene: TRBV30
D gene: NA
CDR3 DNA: TGTGCCCGGGACGTGGGTTATGGCTACACCTTC
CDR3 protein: CARDVGYGYTF

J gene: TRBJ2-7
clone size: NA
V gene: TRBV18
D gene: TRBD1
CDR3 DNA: TGTGCCAGCTCACCAGGGACAGGGGGTCCCTACGAGCAGTACTTC
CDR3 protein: CASSPGTGGPYEQYF

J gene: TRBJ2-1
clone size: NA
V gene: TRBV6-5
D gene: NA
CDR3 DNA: TGTGCCAGCGCCCAGCGAGCCTACAATGAGCAGTTCTTC
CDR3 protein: CASAQRAYNEQFF

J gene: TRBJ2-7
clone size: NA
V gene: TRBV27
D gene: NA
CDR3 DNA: TGTGCCAGCAGTTTATCGATGGGAATAGCCATCCACGAGCAGTACTTC
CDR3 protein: CASSLSMGIAIHEQYF